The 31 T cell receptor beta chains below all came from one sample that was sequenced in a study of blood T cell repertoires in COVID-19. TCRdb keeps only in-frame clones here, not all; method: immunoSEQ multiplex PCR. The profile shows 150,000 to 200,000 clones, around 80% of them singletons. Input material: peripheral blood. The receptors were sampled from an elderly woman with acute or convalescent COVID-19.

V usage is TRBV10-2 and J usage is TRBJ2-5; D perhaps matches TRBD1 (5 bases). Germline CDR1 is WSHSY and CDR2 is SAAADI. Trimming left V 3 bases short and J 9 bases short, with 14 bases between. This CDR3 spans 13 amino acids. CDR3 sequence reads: CASSDKWGRAQYF. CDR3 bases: TGCGCCAGCAGTGACAAGTGGGGCAGGGCCCAGTACTTC.

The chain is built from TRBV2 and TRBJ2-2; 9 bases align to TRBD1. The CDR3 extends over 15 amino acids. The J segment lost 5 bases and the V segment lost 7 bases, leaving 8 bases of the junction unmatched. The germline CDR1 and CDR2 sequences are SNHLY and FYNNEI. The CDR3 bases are TGTGCCAGCACTGTGACAGGGGGAGAAACCGGGGAGCTGTTTTTT. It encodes CASTVTGGETGELFF.

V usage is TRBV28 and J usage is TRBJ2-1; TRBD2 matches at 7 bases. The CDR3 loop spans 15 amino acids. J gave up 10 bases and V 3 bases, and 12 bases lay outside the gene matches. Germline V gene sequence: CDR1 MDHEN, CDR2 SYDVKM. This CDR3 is CASSLVAGAPREQFF. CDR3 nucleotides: TGTGCCAGCAGTTTGGTGGCGGGAGCCCCTCGGGAGCAGTTCTTC.

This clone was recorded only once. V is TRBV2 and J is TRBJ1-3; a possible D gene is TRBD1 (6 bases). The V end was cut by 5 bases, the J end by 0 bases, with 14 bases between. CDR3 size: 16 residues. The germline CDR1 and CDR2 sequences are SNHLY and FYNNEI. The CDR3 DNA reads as TGTGCCAGCAGTCTTACAGGGCCGAGCTCTGGAAACACCATATATTTT. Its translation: CASSLTGPSSGNTIYF.

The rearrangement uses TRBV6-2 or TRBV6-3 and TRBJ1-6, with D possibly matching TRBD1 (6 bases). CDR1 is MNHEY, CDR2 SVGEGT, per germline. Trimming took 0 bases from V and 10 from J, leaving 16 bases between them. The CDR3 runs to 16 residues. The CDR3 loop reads CASSYSGGARDSPLHF. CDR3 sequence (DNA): TGTGCCAGCAGTTACTCAGGGGGTGCGCGTGACTCACCCCTCCACTTT.

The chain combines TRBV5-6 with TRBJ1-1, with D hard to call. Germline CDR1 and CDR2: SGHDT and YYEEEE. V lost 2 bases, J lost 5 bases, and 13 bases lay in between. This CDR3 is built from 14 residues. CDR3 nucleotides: TGTGCCAGCAGCTTAGTAGGGAGTTGGACTGAAGCTTTCTTT. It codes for CASSLVGSWTEAFF.

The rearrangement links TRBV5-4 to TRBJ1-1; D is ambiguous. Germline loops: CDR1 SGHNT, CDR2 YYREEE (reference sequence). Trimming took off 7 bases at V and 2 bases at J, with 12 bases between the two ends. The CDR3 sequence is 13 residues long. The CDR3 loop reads CASGRPPNTEAFF. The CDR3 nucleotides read TGTGCCAGCGGCAGGCCTCCAAACACTGAAGCTTTCTTT.

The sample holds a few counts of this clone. In DNA, the CDR3 is TGCAGCGTTGAAGAAGGCAGGGGGTACGAGCAGTACTTC. Protein sequence: CSVEEGRGYEQYF. J is TRBJ2-7 and V is TRBV29-1, with TRBD1 matching over 7 bases. The V segment lost 0 bases and the J segment 4 bases; nucleotides outside the gene matches: 3. The CDR3 extends over 13 amino acids. Germline V gene data show CDR1 as SQVTM and CDR2 as ANQGSEA.

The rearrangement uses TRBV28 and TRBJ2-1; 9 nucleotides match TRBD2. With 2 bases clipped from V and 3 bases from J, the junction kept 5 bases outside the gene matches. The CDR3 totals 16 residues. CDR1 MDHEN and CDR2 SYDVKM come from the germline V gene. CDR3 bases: TGTGCCAGCAGTTTAGCTAGCGGGGAGAACTACAATGAGCAGTTCTTC. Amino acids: CASSLASGENYNEQFF. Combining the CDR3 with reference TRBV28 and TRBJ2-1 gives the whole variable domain DVKVTQSSRYLVKRTGEKVFLECVQDMDHENMFWYRQDPGLGLRLIYFSYDVKMKEKGDIPEGYSVSREKKERFSLILESASTNQTSMYLCASSLASGENYNEQFFGPGTRLTVL.

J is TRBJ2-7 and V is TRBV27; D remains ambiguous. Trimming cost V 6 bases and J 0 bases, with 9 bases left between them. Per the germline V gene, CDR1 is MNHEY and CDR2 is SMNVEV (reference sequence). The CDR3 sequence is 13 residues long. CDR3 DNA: TGTGCCAGCAGCCTTAAGAGCTCCTACGAGCAGTACTTC. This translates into CASSLKSSYEQYF.

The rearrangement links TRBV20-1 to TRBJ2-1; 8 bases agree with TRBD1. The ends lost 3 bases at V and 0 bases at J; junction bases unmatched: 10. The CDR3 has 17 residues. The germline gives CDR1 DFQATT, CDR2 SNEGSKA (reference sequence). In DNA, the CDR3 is TGCAGTGCTAGTGGACAGGGTCGTAGGAGCTCCTACAATGAGCAGTTCTTC. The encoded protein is CSASGQGRRSSYNEQFF.

DNA of the CDR3: TGTGCCAGCAGTTTTCAGGGGGCGCTTGGCTATGGCTACACCTTC. Translating gives CASSFQGALGYGYTF. This chain joins TRBV27 and TRBJ1-2; 8 bases line up with TRBD1. The CDR3 extends over 15 amino acids. J lost 4 bases, V lost 3 bases, and 7 bases had no gene match. CDR1 is MNHEY and CDR2 is SMNVEV in the germline V gene (reference sequence).

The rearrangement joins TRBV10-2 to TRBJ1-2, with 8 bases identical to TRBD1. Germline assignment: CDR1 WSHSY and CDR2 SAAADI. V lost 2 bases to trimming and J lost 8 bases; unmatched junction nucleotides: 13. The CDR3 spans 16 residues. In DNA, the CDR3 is TGCGCCAGCAGTGAGATCCGGACAGGGCCTACGGAAGGCTACACCTTC. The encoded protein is CASSEIRTGPTEGYTF.

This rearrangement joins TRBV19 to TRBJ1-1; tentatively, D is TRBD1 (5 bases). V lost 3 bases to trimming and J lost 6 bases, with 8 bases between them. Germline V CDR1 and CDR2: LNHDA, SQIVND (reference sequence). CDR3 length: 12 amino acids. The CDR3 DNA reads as TGTGCCAGTAGTATCCAGGGTTCTGAAGCTTTCTTT. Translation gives CASSIQGSEAFF.

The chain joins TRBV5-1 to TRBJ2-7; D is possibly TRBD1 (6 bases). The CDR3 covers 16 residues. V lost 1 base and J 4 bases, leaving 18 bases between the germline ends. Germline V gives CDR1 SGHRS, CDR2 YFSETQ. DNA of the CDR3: TGCGCCAGCAGCTTGATGGGACACTCCGGAGGATACGAGCAGTACTTC. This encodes CASSLMGHSGGYEQYF.

This CDR3 reads CASSGGALSEQFF. The DNA of the CDR3 is TGTGCCAGCAGCGGGGGGGCCTTGAGTGAGCAGTTCTTC. This chain joins TRBV11-3 and TRBJ2-1; D is perhaps TRBD2 (7 bases). Trimming cost V 5 bases and J 9 bases, with 14 bases left between them. The CDR3 has 13 residues. CDR1 and CDR2 from the germline V gene are SGHNT and YENEEA.

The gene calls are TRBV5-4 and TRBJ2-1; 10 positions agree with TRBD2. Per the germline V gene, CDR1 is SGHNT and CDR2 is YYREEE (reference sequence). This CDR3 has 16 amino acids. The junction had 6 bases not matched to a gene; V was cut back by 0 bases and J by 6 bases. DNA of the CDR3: TGTGCCAGCAGCTTGGACCTTAGCGGGAGGTCCAATGAGCAGTTCTTC. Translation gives CASSLDLSGRSNEQFF.

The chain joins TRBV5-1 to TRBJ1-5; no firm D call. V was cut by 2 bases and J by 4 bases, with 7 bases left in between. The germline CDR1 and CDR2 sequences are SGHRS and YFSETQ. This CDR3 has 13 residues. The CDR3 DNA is TGCGCCAGCAGCTTTACGGGTAATCAGCCCCAGCATTTT. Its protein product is CASSFTGNQPQHF.

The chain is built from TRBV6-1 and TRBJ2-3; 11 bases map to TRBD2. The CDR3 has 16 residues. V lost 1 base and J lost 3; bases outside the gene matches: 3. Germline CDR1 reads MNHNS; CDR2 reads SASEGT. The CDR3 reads CASSEGSGGGTDTQYF. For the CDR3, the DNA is TGTGCCAGCAGTGAAGGTAGCGGGGGGGGAACAGATACGCAGTATTTT.

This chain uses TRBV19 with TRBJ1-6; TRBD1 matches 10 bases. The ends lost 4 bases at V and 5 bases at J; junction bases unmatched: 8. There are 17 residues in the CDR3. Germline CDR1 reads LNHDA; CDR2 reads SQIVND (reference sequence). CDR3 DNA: TGTGCCAGTAGTACCTTGACAGGGGGCGCGGATAATTCACCCCTCCACTTT. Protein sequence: CASSTLTGGADNSPLHF.

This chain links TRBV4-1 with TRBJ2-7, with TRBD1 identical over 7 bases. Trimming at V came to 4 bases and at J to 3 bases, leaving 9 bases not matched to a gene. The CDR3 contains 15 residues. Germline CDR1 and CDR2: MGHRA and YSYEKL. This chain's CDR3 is CASSPRTGSLYEQYF. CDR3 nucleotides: TGCGCCAGCAGCCCTAGGACAGGATCACTCTACGAGCAGTACTTC.

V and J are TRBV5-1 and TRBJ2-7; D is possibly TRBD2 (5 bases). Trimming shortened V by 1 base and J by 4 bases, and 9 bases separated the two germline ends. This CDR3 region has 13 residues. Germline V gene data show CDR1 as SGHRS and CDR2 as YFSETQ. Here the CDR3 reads CASSLTGNYEQYF. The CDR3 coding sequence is TGCGCCAGCAGCTTGACGGGGAATTACGAGCAGTACTTC. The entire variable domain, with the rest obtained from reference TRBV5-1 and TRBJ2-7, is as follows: KAGVTQTPRYLIKTRGQQVTLSCSPISGHRSVSWYQQTPGQGLQFLFEYFSETQRNKGNFPGRFSGRQFSNSRSEMNVSTLELGDSALYLCASSLTGNYEQYFGPGTRLTVT.

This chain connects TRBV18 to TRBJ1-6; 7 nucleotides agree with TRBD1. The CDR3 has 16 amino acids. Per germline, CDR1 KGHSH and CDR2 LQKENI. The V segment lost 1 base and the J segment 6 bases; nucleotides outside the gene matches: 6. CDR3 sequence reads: CASSPRGDRFNSPLHF. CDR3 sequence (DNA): TGTGCCAGCTCACCACGGGGGGACAGATTTAATTCACCCCTCCACTTT.

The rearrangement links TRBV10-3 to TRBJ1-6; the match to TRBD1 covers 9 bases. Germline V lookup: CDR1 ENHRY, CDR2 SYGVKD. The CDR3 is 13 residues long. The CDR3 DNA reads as TGTGGTACCCGGGACAGGGTTAATTCACCCCTCCACTTT. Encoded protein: CGTRDRVNSPLHF.

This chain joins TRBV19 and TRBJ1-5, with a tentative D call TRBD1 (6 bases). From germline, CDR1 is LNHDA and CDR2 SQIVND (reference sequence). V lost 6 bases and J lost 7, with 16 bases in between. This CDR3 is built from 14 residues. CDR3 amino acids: CASRVRGGGQPQHF. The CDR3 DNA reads TGTGCCAGTAGGGTTAGGGGGGGAGGCCAGCCCCAGCATTTT.

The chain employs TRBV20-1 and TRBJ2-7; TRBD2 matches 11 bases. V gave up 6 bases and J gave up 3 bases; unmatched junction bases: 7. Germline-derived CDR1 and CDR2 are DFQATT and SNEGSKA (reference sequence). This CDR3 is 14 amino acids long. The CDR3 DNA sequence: TGCAGTGCCAGTACTAGCGGGGGTATCTACGAGCAGTACTTC. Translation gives CSASTSGGIYEQYF.

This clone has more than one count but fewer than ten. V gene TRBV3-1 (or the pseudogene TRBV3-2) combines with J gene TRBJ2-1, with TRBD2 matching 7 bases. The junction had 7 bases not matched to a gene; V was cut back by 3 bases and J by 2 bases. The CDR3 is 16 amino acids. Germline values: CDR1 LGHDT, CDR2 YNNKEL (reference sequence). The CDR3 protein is CASSHFMGGAYNEQFF. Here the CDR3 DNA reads TGTGCCAGCAGCCACTTTATGGGGGGGGCCTACAATGAGCAGTTCTTC.

The CDR3 reads CASSADRGPLTDTQYF. The DNA for the CDR3 is TGTGCCAGCAGCGCGGACAGGGGGCCCCTGACAGATACGCAGTATTTT. The J gene is TRBJ2-3, the V gene TRBV9, with TRBD1 identical over 11 bases. After removal of 3 bases from V and 3 bases from J, the junction contained 6 bases not matched to a gene. CDR1 and CDR2 (germline): SGDLS, YYNGEE. The CDR3 has 16 residues. Drawing the rest from reference TRBV9 and TRBJ2-3, the complete variable domain is DSGVTQTPKHLITATGQRVTLRCSPRSGDLSVYWYQQSLDQGLQFLIQYYNGEERAKGNILERFSAQQFPDLHSELNLSSLELGDSALYFCASSADRGPLTDTQYFGPGTRLTVL.

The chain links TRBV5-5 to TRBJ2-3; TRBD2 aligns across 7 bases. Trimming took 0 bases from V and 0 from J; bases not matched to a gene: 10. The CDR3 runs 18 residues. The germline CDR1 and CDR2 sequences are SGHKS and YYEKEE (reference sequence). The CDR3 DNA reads TGTGCCAGCAGCTTGGAGTATCCTAGCGGTTCTAGCACAGATACGCAGTATTTT. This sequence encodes CASSLEYPSGSSTDTQYF.

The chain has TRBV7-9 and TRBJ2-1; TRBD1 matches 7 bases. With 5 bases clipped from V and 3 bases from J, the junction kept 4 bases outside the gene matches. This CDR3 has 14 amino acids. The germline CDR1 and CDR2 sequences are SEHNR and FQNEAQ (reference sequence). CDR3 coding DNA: TGTGCCAGCAGCGCAAGACAGGGCTACAATGAGCAGTTCTTC. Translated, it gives CASSARQGYNEQFF.

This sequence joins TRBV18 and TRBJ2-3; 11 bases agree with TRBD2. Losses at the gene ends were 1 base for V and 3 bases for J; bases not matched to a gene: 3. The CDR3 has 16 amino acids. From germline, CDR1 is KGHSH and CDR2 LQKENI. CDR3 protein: CASSPLPSGGTDTQYF. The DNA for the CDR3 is TGTGCCAGCTCACCACTTCCTAGCGGGGGGACAGATACGCAGTATTTT. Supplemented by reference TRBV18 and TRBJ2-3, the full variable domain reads NAGVMQNPRHLVRRRGQEARLRCSPMKGHSHVYWYRQLPEEGLKFMVYLQKENIIDESGMPKERFSAEFPKEGPSILRIQQVVRGDSAAYFCASSPLPSGGTDTQYFGPGTRLTVL.